These 24 T cell receptor beta chains originate from one sample sequenced in a study of T-cell reconstitution after alpha-beta-depleted transplantation in children. Unique molecular identifiers were used in preparing the TCRbeta library. TCRdb independently ran MiXCR on the PCR reads; one entry per CDR3 protein. The data hold some 600,000 distinct CDR3 sequences, with 13% observed a single time. Specimen: PBMCs, mostly from graft donor cells, collected 360 days after TCRalphabeta/CD19-depleted stem cell transplant. These receptors came from a male patient younger than 18 who had a stem cell transplant for acute myeloid leukemia, so the T cells may come from the graft donor.

This clonotype was observed a few times. The chain combines TRBV11-1 with TRBJ1-2; the D is unclear. The CDR3 runs 14 residues. The germline gives CDR1 SGHAT, CDR2 FQDESV (reference sequence). V was cut by 3 bases and J by 1 base, with 9 bases left in between. The CDR3 here is CASSLTIFNYGYTF. Here the CDR3 DNA reads TGTGCCAGCAGCTTGACAATATTTAACTATGGCTACACCTTC.

This clonotype has only a few counts. The V and J genes are TRBV5-1 and TRBJ2-3; D unresolved. Germline V gene sequence: CDR1 SGHRS, CDR2 YFSETQ. The CDR3 loop spans 14 amino acids. V was shortened by 0 bases and J by 4 bases, with 9 bases between the two germline ends. The CDR3 DNA reads as TGCGCCAGCAGCTTGGCCCAGGCGTCAGATACGCAGTATTTT. Translation: CASSLAQASDTQYF.

There are a few counts of this clonotype. The genes are TRBV5-1 and TRBJ2-7, with a possible D match to TRBD1 (6 bases). Germline CDR1 is SGHRS and CDR2 is YFSETQ. V gave up 5 bases and J gave up 0 bases, with 15 bases separating them. The CDR3 has 15 amino acids. Here the CDR3 reads CASSGSRGLSYEQYF. Written as DNA, the CDR3 is TGCGCCAGCAGTGGGAGCAGGGGCCTCTCCTACGAGCAGTACTTC. Complete variable domain (other parts from reference TRBV5-1 and TRBJ2-7): KAGVTQTPRYLIKTRGQQVTLSCSPISGHRSVSWYQQTPGQGLQFLFEYFSETQRNKGNFPGRFSGRQFSNSRSEMNVSTLELGDSALYLCASSGSRGLSYEQYFGPGTRLTVT.

This clonotype was detected ten times or more. The chain uses TRBV7-8 and TRBJ2-7; D is possibly TRBD2 (6 bases). Germline CDR1 reads SGHVS; CDR2 reads FQNEAQ. The ends were cut back, 1 base at V and 0 bases at J, with 16 bases in the middle. The length of the CDR3 is 17 residues. DNA of the CDR3: TGTGCCAGCAGCTTAGGGGCGTTTAGCGGAAGCTCCTACGAGCAGTACTTC. Its translation: CASSLGAFSGSSYEQYF. The full variable domain, with the rest looked up from reference TRBV7-8 and TRBJ2-7, is GAGVSQSPRYKVAKRGQDVALRCDPISGHVSLFWYQQALGQGPEFLTYFQNEAQLDKSGLPSDRFFAERPEGSVSTLKIQRTQQEDSAVYLCASSLGAFSGSSYEQYFGPGTRLTVT.

This clonotype was counted a single time. As the CDR3 is not closed by the conserved phenylalanine or tryptophan, this likely results from a read error. The chain recombines TRBV15 with TRBJ2-1; no clear D. V gave up 4 bases and J gave up 0 bases, with 13 bases separating them. The germline V gene encodes CDR1 LNHNV and CDR2 YYDKDF (reference sequence). The CDR3 has 16 residues. This CDR3 reads CATSMVGLSSYNEQFC. CDR3 DNA sequence: TGTGCCACCAGCATGGTGGGATTAAGCTCCTACAATGAGCAGTTCTGC.

The J gene is TRBJ2-1, the V gene TRBV20-1, with D unclear. CDR1 DFQATT and CDR2 SNEGSKA come from the germline V gene (reference sequence). CDR3 length: 14 residues. The CDR3 loop is CSENTLVSYNEQFF. The CDR3 nucleotides read TGCAGCGAGAACACGTTAGTATCCTACAATGAGCAGTTCTTC.

In this sample, this clonotype turned up a few times. This chain uses TRBV11-2 with TRBJ2-2; 9 bases match TRBD2. Germline lookup yields CDR1 SGHAT and CDR2 FQNNGV. Trimming took 5 bases from V and 5 from J; bases not matched to a gene: 12. The CDR3 covers 17 residues. The CDR3 region has the DNA TGTGCCAGCAGCCCCGTGGCGGGAGGGAGGAGGACCGGGGAGCTGTTTTTT. Protein product: CASSPVAGGRRTGELFF.

This clonotype came up a few times. The chain is built from TRBV18 and TRBJ2-1, with 8 bases identical to TRBD1. Per germline, CDR1 KGHSH and CDR2 LQKENI. The CDR3 runs 16 residues. V lost 3 bases and J lost 1; bases outside the gene matches: 5. DNA of the CDR3: TGTGCCAGCTCACCCCAACGGACAGGGTCCTACAATGAGCAGTTCTTC. Residues: CASSPQRTGSYNEQFF.

The sample holds a few counts of this clonotype. This chain connects TRBV24-1 to TRBJ2-7; 8 bases line up with TRBD1. The V segment lost 7 bases and the J segment 6 bases; nucleotides outside the gene matches: 7. This CDR3 spans 13 amino acids. Germline CDR1 is KGHDR and CDR2 is SFDVKD. As DNA, the CDR3 is TGTGCCACCAGGGACCCGACAGGGGTCGAGCAGTACTTC. Translation gives CATRDPTGVEQYF.

This clonotype was detected a few times. The V call is TRBV3-1, the J call TRBJ2-2, with D perhaps TRBD1 (5 bases). V lost 3 bases and J lost 3, with 17 bases in between. The length of the CDR3 is 17 residues. Germline V gives CDR1 LGHDT, CDR2 YNNKEL (reference sequence). Written as DNA, the CDR3 is TGTGCCAGCAGCCACAAGATAGCAGGGCCCGACACCGGGGAGCTGTTTTTT. This codes for CASSHKIAGPDTGELFF.

This clonotype occurred a few times. The chain couples TRBV7-3 to TRBJ2-7; 9 bases fit TRBD1. The CDR3 contains 15 residues. Losses at the gene ends were 5 bases for V and 1 base for J; bases not matched to a gene: 6. Germline V gene lookup returns CDR1 SGHTA and CDR2 FQGTGA. CDR3 sequence: CASSLNRGPSYEQYF. CDR3 nucleotides: TGTGCCAGCAGCCTTAACAGGGGGCCTTCCTACGAGCAGTACTTC. The whole variable domain, filled in from reference TRBV7-3 and TRBJ2-7, reads GAGVSQTPSNKVTEKGKYVELRCDPISGHTALYWYRQSLGQGPEFLIYFQGTGAADDSGLPNDRFFAVRPEGSVSTLKIQRTERGDSAVYLCASSLNRGPSYEQYFGPGTRLTVT.

This clonotype has just a few counts. The chain recombines TRBV20-1 with TRBJ2-1; D gene unclear. The CDR3 runs to 11 residues. From germline, CDR1 is DFQATT and CDR2 SNEGSKA (reference sequence). V was shortened by 4 bases and J by 11 bases, with 12 bases between the two germline ends. This CDR3 reads CSAKTPAQQFF. The CDR3 DNA reads TGCAGTGCTAAGACCCCCGCTCAGCAGTTCTTC.

In this sample, this clonotype turned up a few times. CDR3 protein: CAWSVWGGDTEAFF. The CDR3 DNA reads as TGTGCCTGGAGCGTATGGGGAGGGGACACTGAAGCTTTCTTT. The rearrangement links TRBV30 to TRBJ1-1; D might be TRBD1 (5 bases). CDR1 GTSNPN and CDR2 SVGIG come from the germline V gene (reference sequence). The CDR3 length is 14 residues. V was clipped by 3 bases and J by 3 bases, with 14 bases between them.

This clonotype was seen more than once but under ten times. V usage is TRBV11-2 and J usage is TRBJ2-4; unclear D gene. V lost 4 bases to trimming and J lost 8 bases, with 15 bases between them. Germline CDR1 SGHAT, CDR2 FQNNGV. This CDR3 spans 14 amino acids. The CDR3 reads CASSSLRRPDIQYF. In nucleotides, the CDR3 is TGTGCCAGCAGCTCTTTACGCCGGCCTGACATTCAGTACTTC.

The chain joins TRBV4-3 to TRBJ2-5; D might be TRBD1 (5 bases). The CDR3 loop spans 14 amino acids. V lost 0 bases to trimming and J lost 9 bases, with 14 bases between them. Per the germline V gene, CDR1 is LGHNA and CDR2 is YSLEER. The chain's CDR3 is CASSQDKAGSAQYF. The CDR3 DNA follows: TGCGCCAGCAGCCAAGATAAGGCAGGGTCGGCCCAGTACTTC.

This clonotype was found a few times. The chain couples TRBV12-3 or TRBV12-4 to TRBJ2-1; TRBD2 matches at 13 bases. With V trimmed by 6 bases and J by 6 bases, 11 bases remained unmatched. CDR3 size: 17 residues. For the CDR3, the DNA is TGTGCCAGCAGCCACCCCTGGACTAGCGGGGGCCCCAATGAGCAGTTCTTC. Translating it yields CASSHPWTSGGPNEQFF.

The chain couples TRBV11-1 to TRBJ1-5; D might be TRBD1 (6 bases). Germline CDR1 and CDR2: SGHAT and FQDESV (reference sequence). The CDR3 is 18 residues long. Trimming stripped 1 base from V and 4 bases from J, with 20 bases between. CDR3 coding DNA: TGTGCCAGCAGCTTAGGGGGGCAGGGGCAGGGGTTTAATCAGCCCCAGCATTTT. Protein sequence: CASSLGGQGQGFNQPQHF.

The gene calls are TRBV5-6 and TRBJ2-1; either TRBD1 or TRBD2 may supply D (5 bases each). The CDR3 runs 17 residues. V dropped 1 base and J dropped 0 bases, with 14 bases sitting between them. Germline V CDR1 and CDR2: SGHDT, YYEEEE. As DNA, the CDR3 is TGTGCCAGCAGCTTGATGGGACGACTCAGCTCCTACAATGAGCAGTTCTTC. Protein: CASSLMGRLSSYNEQFF. Complete variable domain (other parts from reference TRBV5-6 and TRBJ2-1): DAGVTQSPTHLIKTRGQQVTLRCSPKSGHDTVSWYQQALGQGPQFIFQYYEEEERQRGNFPDRFSGHQFPNYSSELNVNALLLGDSALYLCASSLMGRLSSYNEQFFGPGTRLTVL.

This clonotype was seen a handful of times. V and J are TRBV11-2 and TRBJ2-4, with D possibly being TRBD1 (6 bases). The CDR3 totals 21 residues. Germline loops: CDR1 SGHAT, CDR2 FQNNGV. Deletions cut 5 bases from V and 0 bases from J, with 29 bases between. CDR3 DNA: TGTGCCAGCAGCCCAAGCACCCGGACAGCAAACGACTTACTAGCCAAAAACATTCAGTACTTC. Its protein product is CASSPSTRTANDLLAKNIQYF.

This clonotype was observed at least ten times. This chain links TRBV20-1 with TRBJ2-7; the match to TRBD2 covers 10 bases. The V and J ends lost 3 bases and 7 bases, in that order; junction bases with no gene match: 6. The germline V gene has CDR1 DFQATT and CDR2 SNEGSKA (reference sequence). There are 13 residues in the CDR3. The CDR3 region is CSASRLAGEEQYF. CDR3 nucleotides: TGCAGTGCTAGTAGGCTAGCGGGAGAAGAGCAGTACTTC.

This clonotype occurred many times. The chain joins TRBV20-1 to TRBJ2-7; the match to TRBD2 covers 9 bases. V trimming: 2 bases; J trimming: 2 bases; junction bases outside the gene matches: 7. The CDR3 is 15 amino acids. In germline, CDR1 is DFQATT, CDR2 SNEGSKA (reference sequence). The chain's CDR3 is CSARTRREGTYEQYF. The CDR3 region has the DNA TGCAGTGCTAGAACCCGGCGGGAGGGCACCTACGAGCAGTACTTC.

The V gene is TRBV5-1, the J gene TRBJ2-3; 11 nucleotides align to TRBD2. The V segment lost 4 bases and the J segment 3 bases; nucleotides outside the gene matches: 4. Germline CDR1 reads SGHRS; CDR2 reads YFSETQ. This CDR3 contains 15 residues. In DNA form, the CDR3 reads TGCGCCAGCAGCGTTCCTAGCGGGGGGACAGATACGCAGTATTTT. The encoded protein is CASSVPSGGTDTQYF.

The J gene is TRBJ2-1, the V gene TRBV28; 11 bases align to TRBD2. The CDR3 totals 14 residues. Germline trimming cut 10 bases from V and 4 bases from J; bases unmatched to any gene: 6. Germline assignment: CDR1 MDHEN and CDR2 SYDVKM. The CDR3 is CATMTSGKYNEQFF. The CDR3 region has the DNA TGTGCCACTATGACTAGCGGGAAATACAATGAGCAGTTCTTC.

This clonotype occurred a few times. CDR3: CSVELGQGEYEQYF. The CDR3 DNA follows: TGCAGCGTTGAGCTGGGACAGGGGGAATACGAGCAGTACTTC. The chain has TRBV29-1 and TRBJ2-7; 11 bases fit TRBD1. Germline CDR1 reads SQVTM; CDR2 reads ANQGSEA. The V and J ends lost 3 bases and 4 bases, in that order; junction bases with no gene match: 5. The CDR3 loop spans 14 amino acids.